Listed here is a single T cell receptor beta chain. Data came from immunoSEQ multiplex PCR; TCRdb stores just in-frame clones and leaves some out. The repertoire has some 130,000 clones, around nine tenths of them found once; the top ten carry 4.5% to 7%. These data originate in a study of control samples from healthy donors and cancer patients. This clonotype was obtained from a man younger than 30 in good health. The sample taken for sequencing was blood.

The CDR3 nucleotides are TGCGCCAGCAGCTTGGACAGGGGCATTGGAAACACCATATATTTT. This translates into CASSLDRGIGNTIYF. The chain links TRBV5-1 to TRBJ1-3; 7 bases map to TRBD1. Losses at the gene ends were 0 bases for V and 3 bases for J; bases not matched to a gene: 3. Germline CDR1 SGHRS, CDR2 YFSETQ. The CDR3 runs to 15 residues. Based on the CDR3 plus reference TRBV5-1 and TRBJ1-3, the full variable domain is KAGVTQTPRYLIKTRGQQVTLSCSPISGHRSVSWYQQTPGQGLQFLFEYFSETQRNKGNFPGRFSGRQFSNSRSEMNVSTLELGDSALYLCASSLDRGIGNTIYFGEGSWLTVV.